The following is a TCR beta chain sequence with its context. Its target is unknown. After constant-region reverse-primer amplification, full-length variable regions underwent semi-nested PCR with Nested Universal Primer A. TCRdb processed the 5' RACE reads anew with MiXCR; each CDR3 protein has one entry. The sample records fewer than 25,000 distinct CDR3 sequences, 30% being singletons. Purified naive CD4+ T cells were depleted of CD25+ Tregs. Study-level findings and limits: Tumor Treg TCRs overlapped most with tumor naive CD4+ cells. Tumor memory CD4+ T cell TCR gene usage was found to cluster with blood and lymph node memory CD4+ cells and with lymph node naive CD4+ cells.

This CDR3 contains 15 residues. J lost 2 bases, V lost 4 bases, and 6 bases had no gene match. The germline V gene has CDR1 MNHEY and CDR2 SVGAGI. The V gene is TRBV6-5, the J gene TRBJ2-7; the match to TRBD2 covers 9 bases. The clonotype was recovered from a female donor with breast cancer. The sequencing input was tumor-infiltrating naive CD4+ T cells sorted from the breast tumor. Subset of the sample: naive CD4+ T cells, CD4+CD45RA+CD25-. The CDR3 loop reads CASSSHSGSAYEQYF. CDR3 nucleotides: TGTGCCAGCAGTTCACATAGCGGGAGTGCCTACGAGCAGTACTTC.